These T cell receptor beta chains were read from a single sample in a study of blood T cell repertoires in COVID-19. Libraries were prepared by immunoSEQ multiplex PCR; TCRdb keeps only in-frame clonotypes and omits some of them. The sample consists of roughly 30,000 clones, roughly 84% of them appearing once. Sequenced: peripheral blood. The receptor set was obtained from a human donor in a cohort sampled during active COVID-19. The donor label of this sample is uncertain. Both conserved end residues are part of each CDR3. D genes are given only for firm matches. Rows give clone size only sometimes, using once, few, many, or a class for an expanded clone.

NA,TRBJ1-4,TRBV10-2,NA,CASSDRSNEKLFF,TGCGCCAGCTCGGACAGATCTAATGAAAAACTGTTTTTT
NA,TRBJ2-1,TRBV11-3,NA,CASSRGWEYNEQFF,TGTGCCAGCAGCCGGGGGTGGGAGTACAATGAGCAGTTCTTC
NA,TRBJ1-2,TRBV28,TRBD1,CASSTGQGRYGYTF,TGTGCCAGCAGTACGGGACAGGGGCGCTATGGCTACACCTTC
NA,TRBJ2-3,TRBV3-1/TRBV3-2,NA,CASSQGWLDSDTQYF,TGTGCCAGCAGCCAAGGGTGGCTAGATTCAGATACGCAGTATTTT
NA,TRBJ2-3,TRBV4-3,TRBD1,CASSQDSRTGGTQYF,TGCGCCAGCAGCCAAGATAGTCGGACAGGGGGTACGCAGTATTTT
NA,TRBJ1-1,TRBV7-8,NA,CASSLARGLNTEAFF,TGTGCCAGCAGCTTAGCGCGGGGTCTGAACACTGAAGCTTTCTTT
NA,TRBJ1-2,TRBV7-2,TRBD1,CASSSDRVSYTF,TGTGCCAGCAGCTCGGACAGGGTTAGCTACACCTTC
NA,TRBJ2-5,TRBV5-1,TRBD1,CASSLQGAEHWETQYF,TGCGCCAGCAGCTTACAGGGGGCCGAACACTGGGAGACCCAGTACTTC
NA,TRBJ1-5,TRBV25-1,TRBD1,CASSAGTGVLSNQPQHF,TGTGCCAGCAGTGCCGGGACAGGGGTTTTGAGCAATCAGCCCCAGCATTTT
NA,TRBJ2-5,TRBV30,TRBD1,CAWSVRGQGGTQYF,TGTGCCTGGAGTGTACGGGGACAGGGTGGGACCCAGTACTTC
NA,TRBJ2-2,TRBV6-2/TRBV6-3,TRBD1,CASSRTGGDTGELFF,TGTGCCAGCAGTAGGACAGGGGGCGACACCGGGGAGCTGTTTTTT
few,TRBJ1-4,TRBV7-6,TRBD1,CASSLGRRGPIATNEKLFF,TGTGCCAGCAGCTTAGGTCGCAGGGGGCCCATTGCAACTAATGAAAAACTGTTTTTT
NA,TRBJ1-2,TRBV28,NA,CASSSTAAGGGYTF,TGTGCCAGCAGTTCGACCGCAGCGGGGGGCGGCTACACCTTC
NA,TRBJ1-4,TRBV6-1,NA,CASSDLGGGEKLFF,TGTGCCAGCAGTGACCTGGGGGGAGGCGAAAAACTGTTTTTT
NA,TRBJ2-6,TRBV5-1,NA,CASSNRDTATPWANVLTF,TGCGCCAGCAGCAACCGGGACACGGCGACGCCCTGGGCCAACGTCCTGACTTTC
NA,TRBJ1-1,TRBV6-1,NA,CASSENVLGLEAFF,TGTGCCAGCAGTGAAAATGTTTTGGGCCTTGAAGCTTTCTTT
NA,TRBJ1-1,TRBV5-5,NA,CASSPYTPGETENTEAFF,TGTGCCAGCAGCCCTTATACCCCTGGCGAGACAGAGAACACTGAAGCTTTCTTT